Presented here are 12 T cell receptor beta chains from one specimen sequenced in a study of cytomegalovirus exposure and HLA in healthy donors. PCR used 60 Vbeta primers and 13 Jbeta primers. Some clones are missing from TCRdb's copy, which holds only in-frame ones; the method was immunoSEQ multiplex PCR. The repertoire holds some 150,000 clones, with roughly 82% as singletons. The sample taken for sequencing was PBMCs. These receptors originate from a woman between 45 and 65 years old in good health and CMV-seropositive.

CDR3 protein: CASGSTASSYEQYF. The CDR3 nucleotides are TGTGCTAGTGGTTCGACAGCGAGCTCCTACGAGCAGTACTTC. The genes are TRBV12-5 and TRBJ2-7, with D maybe TRBD1 (5 bases). The germline V and J ends were trimmed by 4 bases and 0 bases, with 10 bases remaining between them. Germline lookup yields CDR1 LGHNT and CDR2 FRNRAP. The CDR3 runs 14 residues.

This sequence joins TRBV15 and TRBJ2-5; 10 bases are a match to TRBD1. Germline-derived CDR1 and CDR2 are LNHNV and YYDKDF (reference sequence). CDR3 length: 14 amino acids. The junction had 5 bases not matched to a gene; V was cut back by 6 bases and J by 4 bases. CDR3 loop: CATRMTGGVETQYF. Written as DNA, the CDR3 is TGTGCCACCAGAATGACAGGGGGCGTAGAGACCCAGTACTTC.

Only one count was recorded for this clone. This rearrangement joins TRBV7-6 to TRBJ2-2; D unresolved. Germline loops: CDR1 SGHVS, CDR2 FNYEAQ. V lost 1 base and J lost 2, with 11 bases in between. CDR3 size: 16 residues. The CDR3 is CASSLVPGRNTGELFF. CDR3 bases: TGTGCCAGCAGCTTAGTTCCAGGAAGAAACACCGGGGAGCTGTTTTTT.

This clone showed up just a few times. This chain uses TRBV5-6 with TRBJ1-5, with a tentative D call TRBD1 (5 bases). Trimming pared 4 bases from V and 6 bases from J, leaving 17 bases between. Per the germline V gene, CDR1 is SGHDT and CDR2 is YYEEEE. This CDR3 is built from 15 residues. The CDR3 DNA sequence: TGTGCCAGCAGCCTAAGAGACGGGGGAGCTCAGCCCCAGCATTTT. Translated, it gives CASSLRDGGAQPQHF.

This chain connects TRBV5-1 to TRBJ2-7; TRBD2 matches 8 bases. CDR1 and CDR2 (germline): SGHRS, YFSETQ. This CDR3 region has 13 residues. Losses at the gene ends were 5 bases for V and 5 bases for J; bases not matched to a gene: 6. The CDR3 reads CASSLAGKNEQYF. The DNA for the CDR3 is TGCGCCAGCAGTTTAGCGGGGAAGAACGAGCAGTACTTC.

The rearrangement uses TRBV29-1 and TRBJ1-1, with a weak D call TRBD1 (6 bases). CDR3 length: 13 residues. Germline assignment: CDR1 SQVTM and CDR2 ANQGSEA. V gave up 1 base and J gave up 8 bases, with 14 bases separating them. CDR3 residues: CSVEGGQLPEAFF. CDR3 nucleotides: TGCAGCGTTGAAGGGGGGCAACTACCCGAAGCTTTCTTT.

The V call is TRBV30, the J call TRBJ2-7; tentatively, D is TRBD2 (7 bases). V lost 2 bases and J 0 bases, leaving 11 bases between the germline ends. Germline V gene data show CDR1 as GTSNPN and CDR2 as SVGIG (reference sequence). The CDR3 extends over 14 amino acids. The CDR3 DNA sequence: TGTGCCTGGAGTAGACGGGGGGCCTCCTACGAGCAGTACTTC. Translation: CAWSRRGASYEQYF.

The chain joins TRBV29-1 to TRBJ2-2, with D possibly being TRBD1 (6 bases). The germline V and J ends were trimmed by 5 bases and 1 base, with 11 bases remaining between them. Germline V gene data show CDR1 as SQVTM and CDR2 as ANQGSEA. CDR3 length: 14 amino acids. DNA for the CDR3: TGCAGCGTTAAGCCGGGACAGAACACCGGGGAGCTGTTTTTT. Its protein is CSVKPGQNTGELFF.

The V gene is TRBV7-9, the J gene TRBJ2-7; tentative D call: TRBD1 (5 bases). The V end was cut by 5 bases, the J end by 5 bases, with 22 bases between. This CDR3 region has 16 residues. The germline gives CDR1 SEHNR, CDR2 FQNEAQ (reference sequence). The CDR3 DNA is TGTGCCAGCAGCCCCGAGATCCAAGGGGCGTACAACGAGCAGTACTTC. The encoded protein is CASSPEIQGAYNEQYF.

The genes are TRBV2 and TRBJ2-5; 7 bases fit TRBD1. Germline CDR1 reads SNHLY; CDR2 reads FYNNEI. V was pared by 2 bases and J by 7 bases, with 7 bases of the junction left unmatched. The CDR3 contains 14 residues. For the CDR3, the DNA is TGTGCCAGCAGTGAAATAGGGGGCGATGGGACCCAGTACTTC. Translating it yields CASSEIGGDGTQYF.

The rearrangement joins TRBV14 to TRBJ2-2, with D tentatively TRBD2 (5 bases). The CDR3 totals 14 residues. Germline CDR1 is SGHDN and CDR2 is FVKESK. V was cut by 1 base and J by 7 bases, with 10 bases left in between. The CDR3 region has the DNA TGTGCCAGCAGCCAAGGAACCGGGGTCGGGGAGCTGTTTTTT. This encodes CASSQGTGVGELFF.

The CDR3 protein is CASSYIDRGSEQYF. The CDR3 region has the DNA TGTGCCAGCAGTTACATCGACAGGGGAAGCGAGCAGTACTTC. The chain has TRBV6-6 and TRBJ2-5; TRBD1 aligns across 8 bases. The J call is doubtful: the DNA matches TRBJ2-7 better. The CDR3 has 14 residues. Germline CDR1 MNHNY, CDR2 SVGAGI (reference sequence).